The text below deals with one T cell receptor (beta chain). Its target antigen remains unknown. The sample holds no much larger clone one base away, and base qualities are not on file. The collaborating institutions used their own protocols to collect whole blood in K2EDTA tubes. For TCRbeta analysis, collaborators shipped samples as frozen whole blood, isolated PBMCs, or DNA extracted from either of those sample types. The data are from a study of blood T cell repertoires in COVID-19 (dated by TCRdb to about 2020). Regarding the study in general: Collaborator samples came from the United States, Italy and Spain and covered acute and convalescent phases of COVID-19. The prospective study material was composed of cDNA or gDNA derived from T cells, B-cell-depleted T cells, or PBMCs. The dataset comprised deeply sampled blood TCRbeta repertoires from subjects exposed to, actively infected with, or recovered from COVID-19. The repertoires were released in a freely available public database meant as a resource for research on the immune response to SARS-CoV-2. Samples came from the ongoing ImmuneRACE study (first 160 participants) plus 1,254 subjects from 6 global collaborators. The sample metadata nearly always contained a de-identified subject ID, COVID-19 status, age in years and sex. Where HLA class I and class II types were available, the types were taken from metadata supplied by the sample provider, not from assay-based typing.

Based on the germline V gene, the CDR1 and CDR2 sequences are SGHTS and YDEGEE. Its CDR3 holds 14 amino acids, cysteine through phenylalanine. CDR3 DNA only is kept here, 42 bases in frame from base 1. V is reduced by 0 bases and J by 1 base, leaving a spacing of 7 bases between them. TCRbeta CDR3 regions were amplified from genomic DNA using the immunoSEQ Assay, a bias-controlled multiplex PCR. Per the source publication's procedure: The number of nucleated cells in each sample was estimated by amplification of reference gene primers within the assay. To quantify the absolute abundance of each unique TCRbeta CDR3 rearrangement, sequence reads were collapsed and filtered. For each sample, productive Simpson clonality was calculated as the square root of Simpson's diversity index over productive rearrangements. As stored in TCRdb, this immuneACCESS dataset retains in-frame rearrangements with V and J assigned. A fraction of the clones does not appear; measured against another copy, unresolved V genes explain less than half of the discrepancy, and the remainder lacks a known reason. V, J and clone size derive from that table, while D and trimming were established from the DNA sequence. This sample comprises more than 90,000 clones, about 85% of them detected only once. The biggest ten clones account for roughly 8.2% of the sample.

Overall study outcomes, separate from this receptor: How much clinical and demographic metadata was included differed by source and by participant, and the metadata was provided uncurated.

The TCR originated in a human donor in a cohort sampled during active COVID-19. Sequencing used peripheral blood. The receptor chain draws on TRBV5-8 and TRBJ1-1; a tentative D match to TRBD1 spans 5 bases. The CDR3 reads CASSLAQGNTEAFF. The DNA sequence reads TGTGCCAGCAGCTTGGCTCAGGGGAACACTGAAGCTTTCTTT.